The next 9 T cell receptor beta chains were all read from a single sample in a study of beta chain features in type 1 diabetes. Study-level results: All four CD4+ subsets from Type 1 diabetes patients carried moderately but significantly shorter TCRB CDR3s.

The investigators reverse transcribed all of the isolated RNA, so they sequenced expressed TCRB transcripts. Assay: immunoSEQ multiplex PCR; the TCRdb copy retains only in-frame clones and omits some. The sample includes some 370,000 clones, over 8.5% of them seen just once. These receptors are not linked to any known antigen. The sample comprised central memory CD4+ T cells from blood. The receptor source for this set is a man aged 30-40 years with type 1 diabetes.

The rearrangement links TRBV28 to TRBJ2-5, with a tentative D call TRBD1 (5 bases). Germline values: CDR1 MDHEN, CDR2 SYDVKM. V lost 8 bases to trimming and J lost 2 bases, with 12 bases between them. The CDR3 is 13 amino acids. CDR3 protein: CASFQGRQETQYF. The CDR3 DNA reads as TGTGCCAGCTTCCAGGGAAGACAAGAGACCCAGTACTTC.

This clone was counted between two and nine times. This rearrangement joins TRBV5-1 to TRBJ2-7, with 7 bases that match TRBD1. Trimming cost V 0 bases and J 6 bases; bases outside gene matches: 9. This CDR3 comprises 15 residues. Germline loops: CDR1 SGHRS, CDR2 YFSETQ. The CDR3 DNA reads TGCGCCAGCAGCTTGGGGGACAGATTTTTCCCCGAGCAGTACTTC. Amino acids: CASSLGDRFFPEQYF.

This rearrangement joins TRBV5-6 to TRBJ1-3; a weak D match, TRBD1 (5 bases). Germline V gene sequence: CDR1 SGHDT, CDR2 YYEEEE. This CDR3 comprises 14 residues. V lost 3 bases, J lost 2 bases, and 9 bases lay in between. CDR3 protein: CASSSLGAGNTIYF. CDR3 DNA: TGTGCCAGCAGCTCTTTAGGGGCTGGAAACACCATATATTTT.

The chain links TRBV28 to TRBJ2-2, with a possible D match to TRBD1 (5 bases). The V and J ends lost 8 bases and 4 bases respectively, with 11 bases between them. This CDR3 contains 13 residues. Germline V gene sequence: CDR1 MDHEN, CDR2 SYDVKM. In nucleotides, the CDR3 is TGTGCCAGCCTCGCAACAGGCACCGGGGAGCTGTTTTTT. Protein sequence: CASLATGTGELFF.

J is TRBJ1-5 and V is TRBV6-5; the D is unclear. This CDR3 contains 14 residues. Germline V gene sequence: CDR1 MNHEY, CDR2 SVGAGI. V lost 2 bases and J 5 bases, leaving 10 bases between the germline ends. DNA of the CDR3: TGTGCCAGCAGTTACCGGCCGAGGGATCAGCCCCAGCATTTT. Translation: CASSYRPRDQPQHF.

The chain is built from TRBV10-3 and TRBJ2-7; a possible D gene is TRBD1 (5 bases). The CDR3 totals 14 residues. Between the trimmed V and J ends, which lost 2 bases and 0 bases, there was a span of 8 bases. Germline lookup yields CDR1 ENHRY and CDR2 SYGVKD. The CDR3 spells CAISELQGSYEQYF. The CDR3 DNA reads TGTGCCATCAGTGAGCTGCAGGGCTCCTACGAGCAGTACTTC.

A few counts support this clone. The chain has TRBV14 and TRBJ2-3; D ambiguous. Germline CDR1 is SGHDN and CDR2 is FVKESK. The CDR3 totals 13 residues. Trimming pared 0 bases from V and 3 bases from J, leaving 4 bases between. CDR3 loop: CASSQDWTDTQYF. Here the CDR3 DNA reads TGTGCCAGCAGCCAAGACTGGACAGATACGCAGTATTTT. Filled out from reference TRBV14 and TRBJ2-3, the complete variable domain reads EAGVTQFPSHSVIEKGQTVTLRCDPISGHDNLYWYRRVMGKEIKFLLHFVKESKQDESGMPNNRFLAERTGGTYSTLKVQPAELEDSGVYFCASSQDWTDTQYFGPGTRLTVL.

A few counts support this clone. V is TRBV19 and J is TRBJ2-1; 15 positions agree with TRBD2. With V trimmed by 5 bases and J by 7 bases, 12 bases remained unmatched. The CDR3 runs to 18 residues. Germline V gives CDR1 LNHDA, CDR2 SQIVND (reference sequence). The CDR3: CASSSGLAGGLLGNEQFF. CDR3 bases: TGTGCCAGTAGTTCGGGACTAGCGGGAGGATTGTTGGGTAATGAGCAGTTCTTC.

This clone showed up just a few times. The chain recombines TRBV28 with TRBJ2-4; 9 positions agree with TRBD1. This CDR3 is built from 20 residues. Germline assignment: CDR1 MDHEN and CDR2 SYDVKM. The J segment lost 4 bases and the V segment lost 3 bases, leaving 19 bases of the junction unmatched. The DNA of the CDR3 is TGTGCCAGCAGTTTGGGCATGCAACGGCGGACAGGGGTGGCAAAAAACATTCAGTACTTC. Its protein product is CASSLGMQRRTGVAKNIQYF.